This TCR beta chain was recovered during a study of T cells in Graves' hyperthyroidism and ophthalmopathy. V was pared by 0 bases and J by 6 bases, with 11 bases between. Germline lookup yields CDR1 SGHAT and CDR2 FQNNGV. The CDR3 extends over 15 amino acids. This clonotype occurred many times. Graves' hyperthyroidism showing no ophthalmopathy progression within 18 months was considered stable. Aged 18 to 65, the patients had hyperthyroidism that was newly diagnosed and had lasted under 2 months. Amplification of TCR beta CDR3 regions used RNA as the template. The study used the HTBI primer set for a first-round RT-PCR of the TCR CDR3. TCRdb reanalysed the multiplex PCR reads using MiXCR and keeps one entry per CDR3 protein. The sample yields 300,000 to 450,000 distinct CDR3 sequences, about 15% seen once.

The TCR originated in a woman in her fifties or sixties with Graves' hyperthyroidism. This chain uses TRBV11-2 with TRBJ2-2; a possible D gene is TRBD2 (6 bases). The material sequenced was blood. CDR3 nucleotides: TGTGCCAGCAGCTTAGATCATCGGGAGTCCGGGGAGCTGTTTTTT. It is translated as CASSLDHRESGELFF.